These 18 T cell receptor beta chains were all obtained from the same sample, sequenced in a study of T cells after yellow fever vaccination. TCRdb reanalysed the 5' RACE reads using MiXCR and keeps one entry per CDR3 protein. The sample carries 300,000 to 450,000 distinct CDR3 sequences, approximately 5.7% recorded once. Sequencing used PBMCs, obtained 5 days after the yellow fever booster vaccination. These receptors were collected from a man aged 30-40 years who received the YFV17D yellow fever vaccine.

This clonotype was counted a few times. This chain uses TRBV5-1 with TRBJ1-5; 7 bases align to TRBD1. The V and J ends lost 2 bases and 5 bases, in that order; junction bases with no gene match: 7. The germline V gene has CDR1 SGHRS and CDR2 YFSETQ. This CDR3 is 15 amino acids long. Written as DNA, the CDR3 is TGCGCCAGCAGCTTTGAAGGGACAGCTTATCAGCCCCAGCATTTT. Translating gives CASSFEGTAYQPQHF. The full variable domain, its missing parts supplied by reference TRBV5-1 and TRBJ1-5, is KAGVTQTPRYLIKTRGQQVTLSCSPISGHRSVSWYQQTPGQGLQFLFEYFSETQRNKGNFPGRFSGRQFSNSRSEMNVSTLELGDSALYLCASSFEGTAYQPQHFGDGTRLSIL.

The chain links TRBV6-2 or TRBV6-3 to TRBJ1-1, with 7 bases identical to TRBD1. The V segment lost 0 bases and the J segment 7 bases; nucleotides outside the gene matches: 11. The CDR3 covers 16 residues. Germline loops: CDR1 MNHEY, CDR2 SVGEGT. The CDR3 here is CASSYSGTDARFEAFF. The CDR3 DNA sequence: TGTGCCAGCAGTTACTCGGGGACAGATGCAAGATTTGAAGCTTTCTTT.

This rearrangement joins TRBV7-2 to TRBJ2-1; TRBD2 is a possible D gene (6 bases). Germline V gene lookup returns CDR1 SGHTA and CDR2 FQGNSA. V was clipped by 1 base and J by 6 bases, with 10 bases between them. The CDR3 is 14 residues long. Here the CDR3 reads CASSLGGESNEQFF. The CDR3 coding sequence is TGTGCCAGCAGCTTAGGGGGGGAGTCCAATGAGCAGTTCTTC.

In its sample, this clonotype was seen many times. The rearrangement links TRBV12-3 or TRBV12-4 to TRBJ2-1; 16 bases fit TRBD2. With V trimmed by 5 bases and J by 15 bases, 7 bases remained unmatched. The CDR3 is made up of 14 amino acids. Here the CDR3 DNA reads TGTGCCAGCAGTCCCCCGGGACTAGCGGGAGGGTGGTTCTTC. Protein: CASSPPGLAGGWFF.

This clonotype was seen repeatedly, ten times or more. The V and J genes are TRBV7-9 and TRBJ2-7; D gene unclear. Per the germline V gene, CDR1 is SEHNR and CDR2 is FQNEAQ (reference sequence). The CDR3 has 13 amino acids. V gave up 2 bases and J gave up 4 bases, with 9 bases separating them. The CDR3 loop reads CASSLNSPYEQYF. The CDR3 region has the DNA TGTGCCAGCAGCTTAAATAGTCCGTACGAGCAGTACTTC.

This clonotype was detected a few times. The V and J genes are TRBV24-1 and TRBJ2-1; a possible D gene is TRBD2 (5 bases). The CDR3 consists of 13 residues. V was clipped by 5 bases and J by 10 bases, with 14 bases between them. Germline V gives CDR1 KGHDR, CDR2 SFDVKD. CDR3 coding DNA: TGTGCCACCAGTGGAGTGGGAGTAAACGAGCAGTTCTTC. This codes for CATSGVGVNEQFF.

This clonotype was seen only a few times. Germline and junction disagree at one end, which may indicate a read error. The chain recombines TRBV7-7 with TRBJ2-2, with D unresolved. The CDR3 sequence is 12 residues long. In germline, CDR1 is SSHAT, CDR2 FNYEAQ (reference sequence). The CDR3 protein is CASRQITGELFF. CDR3 nucleotide sequence: TGTGCTAGCAGGCAGATCACCGGGGAGCTGTTTTTT.

This clonotype was observed at least ten times. The chain uses TRBV20-1 and TRBJ2-1; TRBD2 matches at 9 bases. Germline CDR1 DFQATT, CDR2 SNEGSKA (reference sequence). The CDR3 has 15 residues. Trimming cost V 6 bases and J 5 bases; bases outside gene matches: 11. Here the CDR3 DNA reads TGCAGTGCCCTCGGGACTAGCCCCAGGGACAATGAGCAGTTCTTC. The encoded protein is CSALGTSPRDNEQFF.

This clonotype occurred a few times. The chain has TRBV20-1 and TRBJ2-1; 8 positions agree with TRBD2. V was clipped by 6 bases and J by 1 base; unmatched bases: 8. Germline assignment: CDR1 DFQATT and CDR2 SNEGSKA (reference sequence). The CDR3 contains 15 residues. The CDR3, as DNA: TGCAGTGCCGAGCCCCGCGGGAGGTCCTACAATGAGCAGTTCTTC. Residues: CSAEPRGRSYNEQFF.

The sample holds many counts of this clonotype. The chain has TRBV5-5 and TRBJ1-5; D ambiguous. This CDR3 spans 13 amino acids. Trimming removed 4 bases at V and 4 bases at J, with 9 bases between. Germline values: CDR1 SGHKS, CDR2 YYEKEE (reference sequence). The CDR3 DNA is TGTGCCAGCAGCCCCTCGGGGAATCAGCCCCAGCATTTT. Its translation is CASSPSGNQPQHF.

A few counts support this clonotype. The chain uses TRBV12-3 or TRBV12-4 and TRBJ2-3; D unclear. V was shortened by 3 bases and J by 6 bases, with 13 bases between the two germline ends. The CDR3 contains 14 residues. The CDR3 DNA is TGTGCCAGCAGTTTCAACCCTGGCGCGGATACGCAGTATTTT. Its translation: CASSFNPGADTQYF.

This clonotype has at least ten counts. This rearrangement joins TRBV2 to TRBJ2-2, with TRBD2 matching 7 bases. This CDR3 region has 15 residues. Trimming at V came to 4 bases and at J to 0 bases, leaving 2 bases not matched to a gene. Germline V lookup: CDR1 SNHLY, CDR2 FYNNEI. The CDR3 spells CASSVSGANTGELFF. CDR3 in DNA: TGTGCCAGCAGTGTAAGCGGGGCGAACACCGGGGAGCTGTTTTTT.

The table lists this clonotype with many counts. For the CDR3, the DNA is TGCAGTGCCGAGCACCGCTCCTACGAGCAGTACTTC. Its translation is CSAEHRSYEQYF. The chain uses TRBV20-1 and TRBJ2-7; D call uncertain. CDR1 and CDR2 (germline): DFQATT, SNEGSKA (reference sequence). Trimming pared 6 bases from V and 0 bases from J, leaving 9 bases between. This CDR3 comprises 12 residues.

A few counts support this clonotype. The J gene is TRBJ2-1, the V gene TRBV6-5; perhaps TRBD2 as D (5 bases). Trimming pared 4 bases from V and 5 bases from J, leaving 12 bases between. The CDR3 sequence is 14 residues long. CDR1 and CDR2 from the germline V gene are MNHEY and SVGAGI. The CDR3 reads CASSLRSDDNEQFF. DNA for the CDR3: TGTGCCAGCAGTTTGCGTAGCGACGACAATGAGCAGTTCTTC.

In its sample, this clonotype was seen a few times. This CDR3 is CASETNTGELFF. DNA of the CDR3: TGTGCCTCAGAGACGAACACCGGGGAGCTGTTTTTT. The chain uses TRBV10-3 and TRBJ2-2; no firm D call. CDR1 is ENHRY and CDR2 is SYGVKD in the germline V gene. V lost 11 bases and J lost 0, with 7 bases in between. CDR3 length: 12 amino acids.

In this sample, this clonotype turned up many times. The J gene is TRBJ2-1, the V gene TRBV7-9; D possibly matches TRBD1 or TRBD2 (5 bases each). Per the germline V gene, CDR1 is SEHNR and CDR2 is FQNEAQ (reference sequence). Between the trimmed V and J ends, which lost 7 bases and 8 bases, there was a span of 12 bases. This CDR3 contains 12 residues. The chain's CDR3 is CASTLGVHEQFF. The CDR3 coding sequence is TGTGCCAGCACCCTGGGGGTTCATGAGCAGTTCTTC.

This clonotype was detected many times. The chain employs TRBV20-1 and TRBJ2-2; 8 nucleotides match TRBD2. CDR3 length equals 15 residues. Trimming at V came to 2 bases and at J to 5 bases, leaving 7 bases not matched to a gene. Germline V gives CDR1 DFQATT, CDR2 SNEGSKA (reference sequence). The CDR3 DNA follows: TGCAGTGCTAGATTAGCGGGAAGCCAGACCGGGGAGCTGTTTTTT. Translation gives CSARLAGSQTGELFF.

This clonotype has only a few counts. The DNA for the CDR3 is TGTGCCAGCAGCGAGGTCGGGGGGTCCTACAATGAGCAGTTCTTC. Translation: CASSEVGGSYNEQFF. The V gene is TRBV11-1, the J gene TRBJ2-1; 7 nucleotides line up with TRBD2. Germline loops: CDR1 SGHAT, CDR2 FQDESV (reference sequence). The CDR3 totals 15 residues. V shed 5 bases and J 1 base; nucleotides not matched to a gene: 5.